Below are 3 T cell receptor beta chains sequenced from a single sample in a study of CD8+ T cells in alopecia areata. cDNA prepared by RNA extraction and subsequent reverse transcription served as the template for sequencing. This table comes from immunoSEQ multiplex PCR, and its TCRdb copy is limited to in-frame clones, with some not included. The sample records over 80,000 clones, about 40% being singletons. Treatment: oral pan-JAK inhibitor, 5-10 mg twice daily. The input for sequencing was CD8+ T cells sorted from blood, taken at week 24, from a patient treated with tofacitinib. These TCRs come from a human donor with alopecia areata.

The rearrangement joins TRBV29-1 to TRBJ2-2; D unresolved. Germline V gene sequence: CDR1 SQVTM, CDR2 ANQGSEA. The CDR3 spans 11 residues. The V and J ends lost 6 bases and 8 bases respectively, with 10 bases between them. DNA of the CDR3: TGCAGCGTGGACCCACGGGGGGAGCTGTTTTTT. It codes for CSVDPRGELFF.

The CDR3, as DNA: TGTGCCAGCAGTTTTTCACCGGGACGGAAAGTCTATGGCTACACCTTC. Residues: CASSFSPGRKVYGYTF. This sequence joins TRBV6-5 and TRBJ1-2; a possible D gene is TRBD1 (5 bases). This CDR3 has 16 residues. Germline CDR1 and CDR2: MNHEY and SVGAGI. Between the trimmed V and J ends, which lost 4 bases and 4 bases, there was a span of 19 bases.

The J gene is TRBJ2-7, the V gene TRBV27, with 12 bases aligning to TRBD2. Germline-derived CDR1 and CDR2 are MNHEY and SMNVEV (reference sequence). The CDR3 is 14 amino acids. The V gene end was trimmed by 5 bases and the J gene end by 5 bases; junction bases not matched to a gene: 4. The CDR3 loop reads CASSMTSGSHEQYF. The DNA for the CDR3 is TGTGCCAGCAGTATGACTAGCGGGAGCCACGAGCAGTACTTC.